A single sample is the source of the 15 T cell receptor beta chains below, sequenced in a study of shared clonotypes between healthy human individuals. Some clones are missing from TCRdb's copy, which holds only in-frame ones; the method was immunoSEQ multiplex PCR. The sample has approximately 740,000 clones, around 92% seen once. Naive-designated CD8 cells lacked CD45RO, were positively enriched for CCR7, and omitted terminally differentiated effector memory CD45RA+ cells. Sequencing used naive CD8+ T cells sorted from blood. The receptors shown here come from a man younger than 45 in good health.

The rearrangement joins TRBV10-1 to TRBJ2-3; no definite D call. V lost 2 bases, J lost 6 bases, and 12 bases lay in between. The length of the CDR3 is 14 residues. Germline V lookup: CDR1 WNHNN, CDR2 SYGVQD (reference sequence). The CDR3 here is CASSEGTVADTQYF. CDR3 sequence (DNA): TGCGCCAGCAGTGAGGGCACGGTTGCGGATACGCAGTATTTT.

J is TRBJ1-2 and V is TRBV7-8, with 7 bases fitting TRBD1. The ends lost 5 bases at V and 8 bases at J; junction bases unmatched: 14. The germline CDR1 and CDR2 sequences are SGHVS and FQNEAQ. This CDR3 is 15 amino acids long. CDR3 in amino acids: CASSPRRTGHEGYTF. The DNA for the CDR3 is TGTGCCAGCAGCCCAAGAAGGACAGGTCATGAAGGCTACACCTTC.

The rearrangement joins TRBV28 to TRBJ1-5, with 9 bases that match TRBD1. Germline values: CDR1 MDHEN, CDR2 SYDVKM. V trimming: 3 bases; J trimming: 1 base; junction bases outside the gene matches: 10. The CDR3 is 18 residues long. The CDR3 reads CASSFRDRAQWSNQPQHF. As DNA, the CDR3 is TGTGCCAGCAGTTTTAGGGACAGGGCCCAATGGAGCAATCAGCCCCAGCATTTT.

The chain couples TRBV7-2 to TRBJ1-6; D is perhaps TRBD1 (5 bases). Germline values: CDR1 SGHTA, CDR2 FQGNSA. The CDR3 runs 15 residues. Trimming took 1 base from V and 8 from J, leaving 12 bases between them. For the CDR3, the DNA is TGTGCCAGCAGCTTAGATGGGGCTCGGGATTCACCCCTCCACTTT. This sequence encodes CASSLDGARDSPLHF. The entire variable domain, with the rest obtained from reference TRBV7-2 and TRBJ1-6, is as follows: GAGVSQSPSNKVTEKGKDVELRCDPISGHTALYWYRQSLGQGLEFLIYFQGNSAPDKSGLPSDRFSAERTGGSVSTLTIQRTQQEDSAVYLCASSLDGARDSPLHFGNGTRLTVT.

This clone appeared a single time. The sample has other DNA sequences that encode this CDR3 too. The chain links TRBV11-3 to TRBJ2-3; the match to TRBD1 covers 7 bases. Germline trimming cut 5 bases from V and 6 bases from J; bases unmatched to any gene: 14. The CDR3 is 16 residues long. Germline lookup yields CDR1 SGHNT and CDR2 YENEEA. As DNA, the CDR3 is TGTGCCAGCAGCCCTTCCGGGACAGAGCGTACGGATACGCAGTATTTT. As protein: CASSPSGTERTDTQYF.

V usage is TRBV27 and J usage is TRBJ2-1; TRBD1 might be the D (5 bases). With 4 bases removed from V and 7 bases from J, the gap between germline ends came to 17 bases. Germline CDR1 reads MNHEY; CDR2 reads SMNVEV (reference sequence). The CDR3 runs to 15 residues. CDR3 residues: CASSYFTGSKNEQFF. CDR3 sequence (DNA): TGTGCCAGCAGTTATTTCACAGGAAGCAAGAATGAGCAGTTCTTC.

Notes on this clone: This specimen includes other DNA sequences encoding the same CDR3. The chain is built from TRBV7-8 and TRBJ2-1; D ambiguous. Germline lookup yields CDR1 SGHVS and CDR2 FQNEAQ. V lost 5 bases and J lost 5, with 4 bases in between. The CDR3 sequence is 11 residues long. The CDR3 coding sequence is TGTGCCAGCAGCGTTAACAATGAGCAGTTCTTC. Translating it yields CASSVNNEQFF.

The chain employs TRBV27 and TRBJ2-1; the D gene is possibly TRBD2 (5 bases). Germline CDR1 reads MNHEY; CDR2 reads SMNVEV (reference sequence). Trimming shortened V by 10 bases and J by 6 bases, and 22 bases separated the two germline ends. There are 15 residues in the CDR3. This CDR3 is CATSDWAGRPNEQFF. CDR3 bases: TGTGCCACATCTGACTGGGCGGGTCGGCCCAATGAGCAGTTCTTC.

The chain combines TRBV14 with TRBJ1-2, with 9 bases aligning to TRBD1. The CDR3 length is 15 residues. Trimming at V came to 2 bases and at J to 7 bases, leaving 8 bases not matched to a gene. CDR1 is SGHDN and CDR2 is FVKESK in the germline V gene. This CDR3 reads CASSQMDRGRVGYTF. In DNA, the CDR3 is TGTGCCAGCAGCCAAATGGACAGGGGCCGAGTTGGCTACACCTTC.

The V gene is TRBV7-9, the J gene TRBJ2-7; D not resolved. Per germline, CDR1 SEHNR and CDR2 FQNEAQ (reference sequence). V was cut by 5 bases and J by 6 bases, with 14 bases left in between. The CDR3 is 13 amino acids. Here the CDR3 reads CASSPGGTSEQYF. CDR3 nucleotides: TGTGCCAGCAGCCCGGGTGGAACCTCCGAGCAGTACTTC.

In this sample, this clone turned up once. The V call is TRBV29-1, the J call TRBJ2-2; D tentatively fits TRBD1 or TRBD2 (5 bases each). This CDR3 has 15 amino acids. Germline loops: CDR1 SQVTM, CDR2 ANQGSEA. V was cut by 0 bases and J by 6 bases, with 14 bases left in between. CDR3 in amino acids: CSVEEGDKSAGELFF. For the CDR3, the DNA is TGCAGCGTTGAAGAGGGGGATAAGTCGGCCGGGGAGCTGTTTTTT.

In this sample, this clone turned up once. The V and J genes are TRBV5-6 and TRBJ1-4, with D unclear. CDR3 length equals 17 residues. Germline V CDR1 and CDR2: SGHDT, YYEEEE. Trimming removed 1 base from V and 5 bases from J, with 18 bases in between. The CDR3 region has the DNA TGTGCCAGCAGCTTGTCTTATCGCCAGCTCTTGAATGAAAAACTGTTTTTT. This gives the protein CASSLSYRQLLNEKLFF. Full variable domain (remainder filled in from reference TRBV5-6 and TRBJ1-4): DAGVTQSPTHLIKTRGQQVTLRCSPKSGHDTVSWYQQALGQGPQFIFQYYEEEERQRGNFPDRFSGHQFPNYSSELNVNALLLGDSALYLCASSLSYRQLLNEKLFFGSGTQLSVL.

CDR3 protein: CASSKAGVHNEQFF. CDR3 nucleotides: TGTGCCAGCAGCAAAGCGGGAGTCCACAATGAGCAGTTCTTC. The V and J genes are TRBV27 and TRBJ2-1; TRBD2 matches 8 bases. The CDR3 consists of 14 residues. CDR1 and CDR2 (germline): MNHEY, SMNVEV (reference sequence). J was trimmed by 5 bases and V by 6 bases; bases with no gene match: 6.

CDR3 DNA sequence: TGTGCCAGCAGCCCGGGGGGGCGGACCTACGAGCAGTACTTC. Its translation: CASSPGGRTYEQYF. V gene TRBV7-2 combines with J gene TRBJ2-7, with TRBD2 identical over 8 bases. Germline assignment: CDR1 SGHTA and CDR2 FQGNSA. This CDR3 region has 14 residues. The J segment lost 2 bases and the V segment lost 5 bases, leaving 5 bases of the junction unmatched.

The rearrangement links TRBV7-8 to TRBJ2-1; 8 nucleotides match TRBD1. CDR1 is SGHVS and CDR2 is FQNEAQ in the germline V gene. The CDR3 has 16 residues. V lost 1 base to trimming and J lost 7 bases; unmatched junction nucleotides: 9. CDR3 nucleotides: TGTGCCAGCAGCTTAGTCGAGCAGGGGGCAGGGAATGAGCAGTTCTTC. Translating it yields CASSLVEQGAGNEQFF.